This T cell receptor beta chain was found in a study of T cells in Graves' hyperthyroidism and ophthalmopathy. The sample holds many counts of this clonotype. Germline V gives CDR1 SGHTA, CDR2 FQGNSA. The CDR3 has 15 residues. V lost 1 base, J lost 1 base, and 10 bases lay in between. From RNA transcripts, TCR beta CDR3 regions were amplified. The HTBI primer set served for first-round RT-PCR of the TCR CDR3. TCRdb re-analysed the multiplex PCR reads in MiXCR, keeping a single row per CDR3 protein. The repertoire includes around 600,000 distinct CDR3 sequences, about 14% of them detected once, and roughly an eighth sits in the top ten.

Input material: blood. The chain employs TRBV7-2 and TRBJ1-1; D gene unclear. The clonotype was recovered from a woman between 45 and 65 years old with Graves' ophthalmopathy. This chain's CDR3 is CASSLGRAKNTEAFF. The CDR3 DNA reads TGTGCCAGCAGCTTAGGGAGGGCGAAGAACACTGAAGCTTTCTTT. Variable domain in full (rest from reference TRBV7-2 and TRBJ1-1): GAGVSQSPSNKVTEKGKDVELRCDPISGHTALYWYRQSLGQGLEFLIYFQGNSAPDKSGLPSDRFSAERTGGSVSTLTIQRTQQEDSAVYLCASSLGRAKNTEAFFGQGTRLTVV.